This TCR beta chain was captured by sequencing in a study of blood T cell repertoires in COVID-19. Background on the study: The United States, Italy and Spain supplied acute and convalescent COVID-19 samples. PBMCs, B-cell-depleted T cells, or T cells provided the cDNA or gDNA that made up the material.

CDR3 size: 14 residues. The germline CDR1 and CDR2 sequences are SGHTA and FQGNSA. V was trimmed by 5 bases and J by 6 bases, leaving 17 bases between them. Authors' processing steps: Amplification of reference gene primers was used by the study to estimate nucleated cell counts. Generated by immunoSEQ multiplex PCR, the TCRdb table keeps only in-frame clones and is missing some. The V and J calls and clone size are taken from that table; D and trimming were inferred from the DNA. This table holds tens of thousands of clones, around nine tenths found once. Sequenced input: peripheral blood. This TCR was recovered from a woman of 80 years or more with active COVID-19. V usage is TRBV7-2 and J usage is TRBJ2-7; weak D call: TRBD2 (7 bases). CDR3 nucleotide sequence: TGTGCCAGCAGCCTCGGGGGGCCGGTAGGCGAGCAGTACTTC. Its translation is CASSLGGPVGEQYF.